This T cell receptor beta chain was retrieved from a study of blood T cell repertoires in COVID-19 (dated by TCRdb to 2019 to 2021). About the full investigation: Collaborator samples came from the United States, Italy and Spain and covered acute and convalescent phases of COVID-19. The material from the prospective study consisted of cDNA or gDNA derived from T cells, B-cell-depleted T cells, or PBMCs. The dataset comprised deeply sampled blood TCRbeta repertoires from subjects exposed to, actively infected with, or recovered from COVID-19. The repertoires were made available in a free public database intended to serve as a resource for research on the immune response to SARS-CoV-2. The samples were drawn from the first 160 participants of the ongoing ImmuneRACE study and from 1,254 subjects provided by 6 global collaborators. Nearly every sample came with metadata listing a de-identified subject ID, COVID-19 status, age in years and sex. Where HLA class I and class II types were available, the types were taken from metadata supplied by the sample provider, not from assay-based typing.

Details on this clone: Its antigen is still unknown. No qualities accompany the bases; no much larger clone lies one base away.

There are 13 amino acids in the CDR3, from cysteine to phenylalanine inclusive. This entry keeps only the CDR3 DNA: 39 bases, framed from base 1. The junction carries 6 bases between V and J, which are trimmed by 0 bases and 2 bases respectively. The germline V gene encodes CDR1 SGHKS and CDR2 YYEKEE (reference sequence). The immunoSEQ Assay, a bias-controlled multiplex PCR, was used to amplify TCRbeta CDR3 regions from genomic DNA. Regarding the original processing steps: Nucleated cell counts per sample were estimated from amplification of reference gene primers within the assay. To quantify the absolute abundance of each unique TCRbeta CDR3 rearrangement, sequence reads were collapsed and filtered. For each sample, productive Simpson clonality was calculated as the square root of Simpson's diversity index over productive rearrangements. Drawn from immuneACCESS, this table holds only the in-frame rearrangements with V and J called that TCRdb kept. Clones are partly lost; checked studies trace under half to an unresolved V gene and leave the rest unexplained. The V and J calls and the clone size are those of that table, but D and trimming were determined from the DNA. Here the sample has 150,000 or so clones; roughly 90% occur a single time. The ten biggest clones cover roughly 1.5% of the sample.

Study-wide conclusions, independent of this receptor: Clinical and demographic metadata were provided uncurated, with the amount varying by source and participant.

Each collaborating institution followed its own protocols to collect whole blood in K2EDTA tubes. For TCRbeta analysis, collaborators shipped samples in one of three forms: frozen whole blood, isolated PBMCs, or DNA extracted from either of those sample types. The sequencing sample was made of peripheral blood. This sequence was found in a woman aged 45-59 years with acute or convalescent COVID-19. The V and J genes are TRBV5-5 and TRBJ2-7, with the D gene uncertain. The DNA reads TGTGCCAGCAGCTTGGCCCCGGCCTACGAGCAGTACTTC. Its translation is CASSLAPAYEQYF.